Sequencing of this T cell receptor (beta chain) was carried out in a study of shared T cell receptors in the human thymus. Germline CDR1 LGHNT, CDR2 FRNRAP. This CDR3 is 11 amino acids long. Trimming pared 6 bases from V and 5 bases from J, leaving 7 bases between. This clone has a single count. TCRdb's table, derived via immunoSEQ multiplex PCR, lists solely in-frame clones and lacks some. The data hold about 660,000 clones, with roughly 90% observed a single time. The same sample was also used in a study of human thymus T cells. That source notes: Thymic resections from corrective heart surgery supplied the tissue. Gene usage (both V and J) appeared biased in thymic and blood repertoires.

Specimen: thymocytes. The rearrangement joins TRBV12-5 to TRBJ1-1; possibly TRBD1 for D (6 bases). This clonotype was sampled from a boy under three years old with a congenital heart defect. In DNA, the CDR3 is TGTGCTAGTGGGACAGGAACTGAAGCTTTCTTT. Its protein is CASGTGTEAFF. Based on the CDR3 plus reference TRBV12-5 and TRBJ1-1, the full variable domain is DARVTQTPRHKVTEMGQEVTMRCQPILGHNTVFWYRQTMMQGLELLAYFRNRAPLDDSGMPKDRFSAEMPDATLATLKIQPSEPRDSAVYFCASGTGTEAFFGQGTRLTVV.